The T cell receptor (beta chain) described here comes from a study of blood T cell repertoires in COVID-19. In the authors' workflow: Scientists estimated how many nucleated cells there were by amplifying reference gene primers. Generated by immunoSEQ multiplex PCR, the TCRdb table keeps only in-frame clones and is missing some. Clone size and the V and J calls come from that table; the DNA yielded D and trimming. The repertoire includes around 200,000 clones, about nine tenths of them detected once, and roughly 2.7% sits in the top ten. Per the germline V gene, CDR1 is MNHNS and CDR2 is SASEGT. The CDR3 has 16 residues. V was trimmed by 4 bases and J by 0 bases, leaving 13 bases between them.

The rearrangement joins TRBV6-1 to TRBJ1-3; D gene unclear. Sequencing was performed on PBMCs or T cells enriched from blood (not recorded which). The TCR sequence derives from a woman aged 25 to 39 who had recovered from COVID-19. The CDR3 DNA is TGTGCCAGCAGTGCCCCCGGGAACCCCTCTGGAAACACCATATATTTT. This encodes CASSAPGNPSGNTIYF.